This T cell receptor (beta chain) was profiled in a study of regulatory T cells in long-lasting Graves disease. Study findings and constraints: Gene preferences differed: TRBV28, TRBJ1-2, TRBJ2-5 in persistent cases. The analysis examined peripheral blood only and excluded thyroid tissue.

Trimming stripped 5 bases from V and 0 bases from J, with 23 bases between. Per germline, CDR1 SGHTA and CDR2 FQGTGA. The CDR3 is 19 amino acids. Time point noted: newly diagnosed GD, antithyroid drugs for less than 3 months. PBMC-extracted RNA yielded the TCR library. Turning to this clonotype: Its antigen is still unknown.

The TCR beta library used iRepertoire HTBI primers with Arm-PCR amplification of CDR3. TCRdb analysed the multiplex PCR reads with MiXCR anew, one entry per CDR3 protein. Among 560,000 or so distinct CDR3 sequences listed, about 15% were seen once. This sample also belongs to another study, concerning T cells in Graves' hyperthyroidism and ophthalmopathy. As that report states: Graves' hyperthyroidism was deemed stable given no ophthalmopathy progression within 18 months. Ophthalmopathy was distinguished from stable hyperthyroidism by 13 V-J signatures.

The clonotype originates from a man between 18 and 35 years old with Graves disease. Specimen: peripheral blood mononuclear cells (PBMCs), collected at new diagnosis, from a patient treated with antithyroid drugs. The rearrangement links TRBV7-3 to TRBJ2-4, with D perhaps matching TRBD1 or TRBD2 (6 bases each). The CDR3 nucleotides read TGTGCCAGCAGCCTGGAGGGGGGCGATCCGTACCTAGCCAAAAACATTCAGTACTTC. Residues: CASSLEGGDPYLAKNIQYF.